The clone carrying this T cell receptor beta chain showed up just a few times. Antigen: not known. Vbeta (60) and Jbeta (13) primers were used in the PCR. Clones were sequenced by immunoSEQ multiplex PCR, and TCRdb holds only the in-frame ones, with some missing. The sample has 98,000 or so clones, around 80% seen once. Between the trimmed V and J ends, which lost 0 bases and 4 bases, there was a span of 15 bases. The CDR3 spans 16 residues. The germline gives CDR1 LGHNA, CDR2 YSLEER. This sample is part of a study of cytomegalovirus exposure and HLA in healthy donors. Study details: Unique TCRs numbering 75 million to 95 million, obtained from HLA-typed donors, made up an early data release.

Study-level points and caveats: In a later analysis, at a false discovery rate of 0.05, about 15,000 TCR beta sequences were associated with HLA alleles. Likely technical artifact: a cluster of highly shared sequence variants. Cytomegalovirus association was listed for about 180 TCR beta chains.

The sample taken for sequencing was PBMCs. This TCR derives from a human donor in good health. This chain connects TRBV4-3 to TRBJ1-1, with D possibly TRBD1 on 5 matching bases. As DNA, the CDR3 is TGCGCCAGCAGCCAAGATCTGGGGCTCATTAGCACTGAAGCTTTCTTT. Its protein is CASSQDLGLISTEAFF.